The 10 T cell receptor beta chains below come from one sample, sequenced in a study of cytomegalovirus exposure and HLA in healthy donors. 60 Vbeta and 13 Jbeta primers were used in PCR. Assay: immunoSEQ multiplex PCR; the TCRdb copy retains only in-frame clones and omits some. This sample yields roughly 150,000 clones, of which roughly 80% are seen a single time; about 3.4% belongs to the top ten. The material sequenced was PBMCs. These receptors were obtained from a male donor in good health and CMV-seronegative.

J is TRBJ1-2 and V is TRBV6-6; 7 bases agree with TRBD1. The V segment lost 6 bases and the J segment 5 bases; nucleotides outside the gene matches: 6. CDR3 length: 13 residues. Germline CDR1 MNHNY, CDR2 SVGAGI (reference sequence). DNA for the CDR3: TGTGCCAGCAGGGAACAGGGGTGGTATGGCTACACCTTC. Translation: CASREQGWYGYTF.

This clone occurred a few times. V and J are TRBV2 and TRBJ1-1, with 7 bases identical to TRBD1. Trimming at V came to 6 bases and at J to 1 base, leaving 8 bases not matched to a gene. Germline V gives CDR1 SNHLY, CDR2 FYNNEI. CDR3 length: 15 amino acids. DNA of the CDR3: TGTGCCAGCAGGGGGGAAAGGACAGGGAACACTGAAGCTTTCTTT. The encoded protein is CASRGERTGNTEAFF.

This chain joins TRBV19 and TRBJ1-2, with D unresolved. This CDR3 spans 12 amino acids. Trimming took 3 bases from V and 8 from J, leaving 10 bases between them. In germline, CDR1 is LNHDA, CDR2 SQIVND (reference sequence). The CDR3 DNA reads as TGTGCCAGTAGTATCTCCGCAGTCGGCTACACCTTC. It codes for CASSISAVGYTF. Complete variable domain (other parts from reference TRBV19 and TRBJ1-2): DGGITQSPKYLFRKEGQNVTLSCEQNLNHDAMYWYRQDPGQGLRLIYYSQIVNDFQKGDIAEGYSVSREKKESFPLTVTSAQKNPTAFYLCASSISAVGYTFGSGTRLTVV.

The CDR3 region has the DNA TGTGCCAGCTCACCGATCGGGAGCGGCAGCAATGAGCAGTTCTTC. Its translation is CASSPIGSGSNEQFF. The V call is TRBV18, the J call TRBJ2-1; TRBD2 is a possible D gene (6 bases). Germline CDR1 reads KGHSH; CDR2 reads LQKENI. Trimming took off 3 bases at V and 6 bases at J, with 15 bases between the two ends. CDR3 length equals 15 residues.

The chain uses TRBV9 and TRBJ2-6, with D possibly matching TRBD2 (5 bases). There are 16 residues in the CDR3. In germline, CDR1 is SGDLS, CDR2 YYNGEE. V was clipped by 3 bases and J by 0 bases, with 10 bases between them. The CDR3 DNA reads TGTGCCAGCAGCGCGAACGGGGTCTCTGGGGCCAACGTCCTGACTTTC. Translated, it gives CASSANGVSGANVLTF.

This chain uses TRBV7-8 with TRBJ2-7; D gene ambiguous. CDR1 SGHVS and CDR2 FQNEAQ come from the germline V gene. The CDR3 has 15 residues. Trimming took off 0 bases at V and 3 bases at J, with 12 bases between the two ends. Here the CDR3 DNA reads TGTGCCAGCAGCTTAGCGCCGAGTGAAGACTACGAGCAGTACTTC. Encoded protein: CASSLAPSEDYEQYF. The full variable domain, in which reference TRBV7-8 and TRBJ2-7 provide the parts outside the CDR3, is GAGVSQSPRYKVAKRGQDVALRCDPISGHVSLFWYQQALGQGPEFLTYFQNEAQLDKSGLPSDRFFAERPEGSVSTLKIQRTQQEDSAVYLCASSLAPSEDYEQYFGPGTRLTVT.

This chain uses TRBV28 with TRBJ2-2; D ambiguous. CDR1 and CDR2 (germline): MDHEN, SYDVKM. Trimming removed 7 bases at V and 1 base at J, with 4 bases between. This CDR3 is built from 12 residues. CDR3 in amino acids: CASIRNTGELFF. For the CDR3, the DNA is TGTGCCAGCATCCGGAACACCGGGGAGCTGTTTTTT.

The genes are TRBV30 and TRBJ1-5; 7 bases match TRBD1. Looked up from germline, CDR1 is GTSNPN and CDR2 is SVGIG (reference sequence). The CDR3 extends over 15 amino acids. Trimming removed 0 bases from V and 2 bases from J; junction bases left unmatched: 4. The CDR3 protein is CAWSVQGPRNQPQHF. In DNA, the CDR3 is TGTGCCTGGAGTGTACAGGGGCCGCGCAATCAGCCCCAGCATTTT.

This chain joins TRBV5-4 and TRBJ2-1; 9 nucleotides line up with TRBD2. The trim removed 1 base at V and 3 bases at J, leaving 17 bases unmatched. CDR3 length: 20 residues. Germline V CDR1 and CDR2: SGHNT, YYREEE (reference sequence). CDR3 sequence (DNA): TGTGCCAGCAGCTTGCGGGGGGGGCTAGCGGGAACCCCCCTCTACAATGAGCAGTTCTTC. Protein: CASSLRGGLAGTPLYNEQFF.

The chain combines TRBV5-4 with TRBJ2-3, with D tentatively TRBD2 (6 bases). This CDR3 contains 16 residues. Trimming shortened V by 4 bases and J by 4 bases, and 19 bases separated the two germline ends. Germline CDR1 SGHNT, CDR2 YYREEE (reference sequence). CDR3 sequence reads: CASSHAGLGPPDTQYF. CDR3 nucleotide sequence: TGTGCCAGCAGCCACGCGGGGCTAGGCCCCCCAGATACGCAGTATTTT.